This TCR beta chain originates from a study of graft-versus-host responses after intestinal transplantation. General study findings and limits: Among recipient marrow samples, GvH clones were found; some appeared first in ileum or blood.

On this clone itself: Its target is unknown.

The germline gives CDR1 SGHDT, CDR2 YYEEEE. The CDR3 is 14 amino acids. V trimming: 0 bases; J trimming: 4 bases; junction bases outside the gene matches: 3. Here immunoSEQ multiplex PCR was the method, and the copy in TCRdb shows in-frame clones only, minus some. The data contain 80,000 to 100,000 clones, roughly 91% of them seen just once; the ten biggest clones take up roughly 0.2%. Sequenced here: unstimulated CD4+ T cells sorted from spleen or lymph node cells, sampled before transplant. The TCR was taken from a human donor who was the organ donor for an intestinal transplant. The rearrangement joins TRBV5-6 to TRBJ2-7; 8 positions match TRBD1. The CDR3 DNA reads TGTGCCAGCAGCTTGGCAGGGGGCGCATACGAGCAGTACTTC. Its translation: CASSLAGGAYEQYF.